Sequencing of this T cell receptor beta chain was carried out in a study of T cell responses to AZD1222 COVID-19 vaccine (dated by TCRdb to about 2021). General notes on the study: Because spike-specific TCR depth and breadth did not differ between the two schedules, AZD1222 recipients who got a second dose at roughly 4 weeks were pooled with those who got a second dose at roughly 12 weeks. Trial participants were enrolled into age subgroups of 18-55, 56-69 and 70-plus years, which contained around 140, 26 and 57 TCR-sequenced participants, respectively. A total of approximately 230 trial participants underwent TCR sequencing, of whom some 210 received two doses of AZD1222 and some 25 received two doses of the MenACWY control vaccine. General findings and caveats noted by the study authors: CD4 TCRs associated with the vaccine covered the entire spike protein, and the dominant responses were in regions 160-218 and 743-854. Conclusions about previously exposed vaccinees are limited because only a handful of AZD1222 recipients were SARS-CoV-2 seropositive at baseline. After two AZD1222 doses, spike-specific TCR breadth and depth were significantly higher than at day 0 and than in MenACWY recipients. Because no day 14 peak-response samples were available, the repertoires could be characterized only after the peak T cell response. In the small 56-69-year group, the increase in depth fell short of significance, most likely because of low power. Reportedly, close to half of the unique spike-specific TCRs recognized epitopes lying outside the regions that are mutated in the B.1.351 and B.1.1.7 variants. Participants were mostly white British and included more females than males, and it was suggested by the authors that clonal diversity may have been underestimated.

Remarks on this clone: Its antigen is unknown. Per-nucleotide qualities are absent, and no much larger clonotype sits a single base away.

Via the germline V gene, CDR1 is MDHEN and CDR2 SYDVKM. The CDR3 starts with the cysteine, ends with the phenylalanine, and has 15 residues. Only the CDR3 portion is preserved as DNA: 45 bases, with reading frame beginning at the first base. V loses 4 bases, J loses 2 bases, and the germline ends lie 15 bases apart. The CDR3 regions of human TCRbeta chains were subjected to immunosequencing. In the source study's methods: TCRs in the repertoires were compared against a reference library of SARS-CoV-2-specific TCRs that had been generated with the MIRA antigen-specificity platform. Breadth was defined as the fraction of unique TCRs that were SARS-CoV-2-associated, and depth was defined as the fraction of total T cells that were SARS-CoV-2-associated. Using the MIRA data, every spike-specific TCR was mapped to the spike region that the TCR reacted to and assigned to either a CD4 or a CD8 class. Log10-transformed breadth and depth values were compared by one-way ANOVA with Sidak's multiple comparisons tests. In TCRdb, the immuneACCESS table is reduced to in-frame sequences with V and J assigned. These tables do not hold every clone; where another copy was compared, an unresolved V gene accounts for under half, and the others remain unexplained. V, J and clone size reflect that table, while D and trimming were determined from the DNA. This sample gives approximately 120,000 clones in total; about 90% of them show up just once. The ten largest clones add up to 0.8% to 1.1% of the sample.

The sample's time point, from its label and the paper: baseline before first vaccination. Vaccinee samples were obtained from the UK trials COV001 and COV002, which included a single-blind randomized controlled phase 2/3 trial of AZD1222 (ChAdOx1 nCoV-19) in healthy adults. For TCRbeta chain sequencing, PBMC samples were collected from trial participants at day 0 and at day 28 after the second dose. The chain employs TRBV28 and TRBJ2-7; the D assignment is uncertain and may be TRBD1 or TRBD2, with 5 bases supporting each. Sequencing was performed on peripheral blood, taken on day 0 of AZD1222 vaccination. The source of this sequence is an adult in good health. This receptor carries the CDR3 CASSSPSGAAYEQYF. Here is the DNA: TGTGCCAGCAGTTCCCCTTCCGGGGCCGCCTACGAGCAGTACTTC.